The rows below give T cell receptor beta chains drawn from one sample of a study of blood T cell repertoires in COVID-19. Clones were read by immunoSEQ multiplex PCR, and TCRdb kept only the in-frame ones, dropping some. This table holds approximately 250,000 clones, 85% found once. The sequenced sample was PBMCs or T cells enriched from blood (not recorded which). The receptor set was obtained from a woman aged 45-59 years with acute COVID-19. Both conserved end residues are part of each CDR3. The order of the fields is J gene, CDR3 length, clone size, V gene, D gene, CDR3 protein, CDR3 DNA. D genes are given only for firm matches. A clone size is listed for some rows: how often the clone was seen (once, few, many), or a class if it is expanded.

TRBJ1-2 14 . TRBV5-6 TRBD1 CASSLGRGNYGYTF TGTGCCAGCAGCTTGGGCAGGGGGAACTATGGCTACACCTTC
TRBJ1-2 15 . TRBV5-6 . CASSLDYRVENGYTF TGTGCCAGCAGCTTGGATTACAGGGTAGAGAATGGCTACACCTTC
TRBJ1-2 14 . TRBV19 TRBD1 CASSPGQGAYGYTF TGTGCCAGTAGCCCGGGACAGGGTGCCTATGGCTACACCTTC
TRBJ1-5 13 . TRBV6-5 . CASSQGGNQPQHF TGTGCCAGCAGTCAGGGCGGCAATCAGCCCCAGCATTTT
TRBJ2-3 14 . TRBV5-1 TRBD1 CASSSGTGTDTQYF TGCGCCAGCAGCTCCGGGACAGGCACAGATACGCAGTATTTT
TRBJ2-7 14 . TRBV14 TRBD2 CASETILLAGGYYF TGTGCCAGCGAAACCATCCTACTAGCGGGGGGGTATTACTTC
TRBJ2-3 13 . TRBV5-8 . CASSLRITDTQYF TGTGCCAGCAGTCTGCGCATCACAGATACGCAGTATTTT
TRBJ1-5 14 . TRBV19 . CASSGRGFNQPQHF TGTGCCAGTAGTGGGAGGGGGTTCAATCAGCCCCAGCATTTT
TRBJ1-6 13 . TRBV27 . CASSFQQKSPLHF TGTGCCAGCAGTTTTCAACAGAAATCACCCCTCCACTTT
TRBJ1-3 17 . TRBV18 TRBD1 CASSPSGTGAVGNTIYF TGTGCCAGCTCACCATCGGGGACAGGGGCTGTTGGAAACACCATATATTTT
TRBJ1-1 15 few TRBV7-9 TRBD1 CASSLGGQGGTEAFF TGTGCCAGCAGCTTAGGGGGACAGGGTGGGACTGAAGCTTTCTTT
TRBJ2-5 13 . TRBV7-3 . CASSKGNQETQYF TGTGCCAGCAGCAAGGGGAATCAAGAGACCCAGTACTTC
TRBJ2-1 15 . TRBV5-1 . CASSFGGTPRNEQFF TGCGCCAGCAGCTTTGGCGGGACCCCCCGGAATGAGCAGTTCTTC
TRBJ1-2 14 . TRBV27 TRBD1 CASSSRDRDNGYTF TGTGCCAGCAGTTCACGGGACAGGGATAACGGCTACACCTTC
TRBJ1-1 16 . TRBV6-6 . CASSYSRGRRNTEAFF TGTGCCAGCAGTTACTCGAGGGGGAGAAGGAACACTGAAGCTTTCTTT
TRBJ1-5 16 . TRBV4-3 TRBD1 CASSQVGQGKRQPQHF TGCGCCAGCAGCCAAGTCGGACAGGGAAAGCGACAGCCCCAGCATTTT
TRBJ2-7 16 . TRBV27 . CASSPSSGTSFYEQYF TGTGCCAGCAGTCCCTCCTCCGGGACATCATTCTACGAGCAGTACTTC
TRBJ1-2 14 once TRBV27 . CASSLGRTGYGYTF TGTGCCAGCAGTTTAGGTCGCACAGGCTATGGCTACACCTTC
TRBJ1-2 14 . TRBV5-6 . CASSLIGEWYGYTF TGTGCCAGCAGCTTGATCGGGGAGTGGTATGGCTACACCTTC
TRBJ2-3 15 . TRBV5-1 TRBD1 CASSSADRTTDTQYF TGCGCCAGCAGCTCCGCGGACAGGACCACAGATACGCAGTATTTT
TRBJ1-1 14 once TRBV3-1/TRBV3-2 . CASSQDGGGVRAFF TGTGCCAGCAGCCAAGACGGCGGGGGCGTTCGAGCTTTCTTT
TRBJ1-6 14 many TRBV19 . CASSIGQGGSPLHF TGTGCCAGTAGTATAGGGCAGGGTGGTTCACCCCTCCACTTT
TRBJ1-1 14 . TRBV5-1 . CASSPSLAVTEAFF TGCGCCAGCAGCCCTTCCTTAGCCGTTACTGAAGCTTTCTTT
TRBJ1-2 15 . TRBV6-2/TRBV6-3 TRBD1 CASSYGDRANYGYTF TGTGCCAGCAGTTACGGGGACAGGGCCAACTATGGCTACACCTTC
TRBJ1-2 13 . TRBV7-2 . CASSPRQVHGYTF TGTGCCAGCAGTCCCCGCCAGGTCCATGGCTACACCTTC
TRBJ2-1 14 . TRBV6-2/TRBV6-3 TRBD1 CASSSGQSYNEQFF TGTGCCAGCAGTTCGGGACAGTCCTACAATGAGCAGTTCTTC
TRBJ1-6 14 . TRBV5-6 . CASSLEQTNSPLHF TGTGCCAGCAGCTTGGAACAGACTAATTCACCCCTCCACTTT
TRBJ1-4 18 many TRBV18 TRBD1 CASSPAGTEPATNEKLFF TGTGCCAGCTCACCCGCCGGGACAGAACCTGCAACTAATGAAAAACTGTTTTTT
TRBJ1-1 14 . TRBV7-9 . CASSVGGGATEAFF TGTGCCAGCAGCGTAGGCGGGGGGGCGACTGAAGCTTTCTTT
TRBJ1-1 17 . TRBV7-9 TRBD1 CASSSYRDRGRDTEAFF TGTGCCAGCAGCTCATACCGGGACAGGGGGCGCGACACTGAAGCTTTCTTT
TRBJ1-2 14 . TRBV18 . CASSPQGSDYGYTF TGTGCCAGCTCACCACAGGGGTCGGACTATGGCTACACCTTC
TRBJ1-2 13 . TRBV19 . CASSIRTAYGYTF TGTGCCAGTAGTATAAGGACAGCATATGGCTACACCTTC
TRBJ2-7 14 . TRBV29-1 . CSVQPMTGGDEQYF TGCAGCGTACAACCTATGACAGGCGGTGACGAGCAGTACTTC
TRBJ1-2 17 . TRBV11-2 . CASSLAGPGSVVRGYTF TGTGCCAGCAGCTTAGCAGGGCCAGGGTCGGTTGTGAGAGGCTACACCTTC
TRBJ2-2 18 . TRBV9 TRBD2 CASSVAGLAGGPTGELFF TGTGCCAGCAGCGTAGCAGGACTAGCGGGGGGGCCTACCGGGGAGCTGTTTTTT
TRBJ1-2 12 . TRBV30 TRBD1 CAWEQGAYGYTF TGTGCCTGGGAGCAGGGGGCCTATGGCTACACCTTC
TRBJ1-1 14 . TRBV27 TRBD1 CASTRGRGNTEAFF TGTGCCAGCACTAGGGGGCGGGGGAACACTGAAGCTTTCTTT
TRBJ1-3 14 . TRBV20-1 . CSASPGISGNTIYF TGCAGTGCTAGTCCAGGGATCTCTGGAAACACCATATATTTT
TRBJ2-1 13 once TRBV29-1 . CSVDQGSSNEQFF TGCAGCGTTGACCAGGGTTCTAGCAATGAGCAGTTCTTC
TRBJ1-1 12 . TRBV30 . CAWSAQGTEAFF TGTGCCTGGAGTGCCCAGGGCACTGAAGCTTTCTTT
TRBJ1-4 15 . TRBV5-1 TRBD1 CASSDGQGFSEKLFF TGCGCCAGCAGCGACGGACAGGGTTTCTCCGAAAAACTGTTTTTT
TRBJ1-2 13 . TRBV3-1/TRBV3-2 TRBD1 CASSQTGRHGYTF TGTGCCAGCAGCCAGACAGGGAGACACGGCTACACCTTC
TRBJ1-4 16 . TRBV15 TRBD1 CATSPRGTATNEKLFF TGTGCCACCAGCCCCAGAGGGACAGCAACTAATGAAAAACTGTTTTTT
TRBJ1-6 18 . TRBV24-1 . CATRPGHPLSSYNSPLHF TGTGCCACCAGGCCGGGACACCCTCTGAGCTCCTATAATTCACCCCTCCACTTT
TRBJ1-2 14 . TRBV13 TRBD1 CASSSLTGGRGYTF TGTGCCAGCAGCTCACTAACAGGGGGCCGCGGCTACACCTTC
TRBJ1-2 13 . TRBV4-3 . CASSQGYAGGYTF TGCGCCAGCAGCCAAGGGTATGCCGGTGGCTACACCTTC
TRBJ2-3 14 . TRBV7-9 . CASSLVQVTDTQYF TGTGCCAGCAGCTTAGTACAGGTAACAGATACGCAGTATTTT
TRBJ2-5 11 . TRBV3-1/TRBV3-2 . CASSTQETQYF TGTGCCAGCAGCACTCAAGAGACCCAGTACTTC
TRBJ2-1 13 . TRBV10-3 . CAISEKFRDLEFF TGTGCCATCAGTGAGAAATTTCGGGACTTAGAGTTCTTC
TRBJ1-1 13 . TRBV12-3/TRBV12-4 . CASTQGPNTEAFF TGTGCCAGCACGCAGGGCCCGAACACTGAAGCTTTCTTT
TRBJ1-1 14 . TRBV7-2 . CASRLHRVDTEAFF TGTGCCAGCAGACTCCACAGGGTGGACACTGAAGCTTTCTTT
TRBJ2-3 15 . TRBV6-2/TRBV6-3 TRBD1 CASSYSRTGEDTQYF TGTGCCAGCAGTTACTCGCGGACAGGGGAGGATACGCAGTATTTT
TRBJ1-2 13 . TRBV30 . CAWTGSREYGYTF TGTGCCTGGACCGGGTCTCGAGAATATGGCTACACCTTC
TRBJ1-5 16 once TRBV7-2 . CASSPQGGGSNQPQHF TGTGCCAGCAGCCCACAGGGCGGGGGGAGCAATCAGCCCCAGCATTTT
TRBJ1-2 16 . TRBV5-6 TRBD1 CASSQFGTGDNYGYTF TGTGCCAGCAGCCAGTTCGGGACAGGAGATAACTATGGCTACACCTTC
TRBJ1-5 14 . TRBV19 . CASSISGGDQPQHF TGTGCCAGTAGTATTAGTGGGGGCGATCAGCCCCAGCATTTT
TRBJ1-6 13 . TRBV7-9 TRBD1 CASDRVRNSPLHF TGTGCCTCCGACAGGGTACGGAATTCACCCCTCCACTTT